This TCR beta chain was sequenced in a study of tumor-infiltrating lymphocytes in glioblastoma multiforme. On this clonotype itself: Antigen specificity is unknown. At one boundary the junction diverges from the germline segment, which might be a read error.

The germline gives CDR1 SGHAT, CDR2 FQNNGV. CDR3 length equals 12 residues. Whole-study results and caveats: The T cells in this sample were not sorted into functional subsets. Detected clone frequencies may not reflect cell counts, being RNA-based.

TCRB libraries came from RNA via three nested multiplex PCR rounds. A C-beta primer primed TCRB cDNA from 0.45 to 0.5 ug RNA. Unique molecular identifiers were not described for the libraries. TCRdb recomputed calls from the multiplex PCR reads with MiXCR, one row per CDR3 protein. The sample yields almost 20,000 distinct CDR3 sequences, about two thirds seen once. Specimen: peripheral blood. The sequence derives from a male donor with glioblastoma. The chain has TRBV11-2 and TRBJ2-7; D is ambiguous. The CDR3 DNA follows: TGTGCCAGCATCATACTCAATTACGAGCAGTATTTC. This translates into CASIILNYEQYF.